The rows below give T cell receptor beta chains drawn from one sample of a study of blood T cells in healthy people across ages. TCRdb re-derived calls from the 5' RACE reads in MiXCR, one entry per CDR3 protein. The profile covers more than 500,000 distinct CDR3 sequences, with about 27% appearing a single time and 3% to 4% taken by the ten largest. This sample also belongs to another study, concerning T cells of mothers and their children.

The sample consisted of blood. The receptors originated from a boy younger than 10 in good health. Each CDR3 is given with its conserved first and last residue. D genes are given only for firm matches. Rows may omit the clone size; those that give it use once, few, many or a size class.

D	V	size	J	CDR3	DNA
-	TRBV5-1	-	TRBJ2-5	CASAIQETQYF	TGCGCCAGCGCGATCCAAGAGACCCAGTACTTC
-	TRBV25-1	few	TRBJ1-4	CASSGGGEAEKLFF	TGTGCCAGCAGTGGAGGGGGAGAAGCTGAAAAACTGTTTTTT
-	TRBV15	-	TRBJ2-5	CATSRDLGSFETQYF	TGTGCCACCAGCAGAGATCTGGGTAGCTTCGAGACCCAGTACTTC
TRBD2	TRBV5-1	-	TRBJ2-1	CASSLAPGTTYNEQFF	TGCGCCAGCAGCTTGGCCCCCGGGACTACCTACAATGAGCAGTTCTTC
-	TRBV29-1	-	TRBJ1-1	CSVTRGAEAFF	TGCAGCGTGACCAGGGGCGCTGAAGCTTTCTTT
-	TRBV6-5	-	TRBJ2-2	CASSSSGFTGELFF	TGTGCCAGCAGTTCGAGCGGTTTTACCGGGGAGCTGTTTTTT
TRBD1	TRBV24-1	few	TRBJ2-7	CVTSDYGTGGDYEQYF	TGTGTCACCAGTGACTATGGGACAGGAGGAGACTACGAGCAGTACTTC
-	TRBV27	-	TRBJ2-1	CASSLHGLGNEQFF	TGTGCCAGCAGCCTCCACGGGTTGGGCAATGAGCAGTTCTTC
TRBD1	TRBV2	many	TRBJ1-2	CASSEGQGGNYGYTF	TGTGCCAGCAGTGAAGGCCAGGGGGGAAACTATGGCTACACCTTC
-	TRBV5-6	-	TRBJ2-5	CASSTAGDQETQYF	TGTGCCAGCAGCACGGCAGGGGATCAAGAGACCCAGTACTTC
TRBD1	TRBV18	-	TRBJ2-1	CASSPAGGPINEQFF	TGTGCCAGCTCACCGGCAGGGGGCCCCATTAATGAGCAGTTCTTC
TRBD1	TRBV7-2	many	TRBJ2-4	CASSLYRGDQYF	TGTGCCAGCAGCTTATACAGGGGAGATCAGTACTTC
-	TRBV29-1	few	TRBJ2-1	CSVVGGGRSYNEQFF	TGCAGCGTTGTGGGGGGAGGACGCTCCTACAATGAGCAGTTCTTC
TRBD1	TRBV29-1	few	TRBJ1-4	CSVDSGTGDEKLFF	TGCAGCGTTGACTCCGGGACAGGAGATGAAAAACTGTTTTTT
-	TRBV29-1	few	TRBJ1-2	CSGRTDYGYTF	TGCAGCGGCAGGACAGACTATGGCTACACCTTC
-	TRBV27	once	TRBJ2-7	CATGEIWGGQYF	TGTGCCACAGGCGAGATCTGGGGAGGGCAGTACTTC
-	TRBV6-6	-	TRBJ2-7	CASETGGVSYEQYF	TGTGCCAGCGAAACAGGAGGAGTTTCCTACGAGCAGTACTTC
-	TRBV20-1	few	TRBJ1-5	CSASKGGTPYSNQPQHF	TGCAGTGCTAGTAAAGGCGGGACCCCATATAGCAATCAGCCCCAGCATTTT
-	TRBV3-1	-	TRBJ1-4	CASSQDIGVLRGGKPFF	TGTGCCAGCAGCCAAGATATTGGGGTGTTAAGAGGGGGAAAACCGTTTTTT
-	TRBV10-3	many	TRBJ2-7	CAISESAIPNEQYF	TGTGCCATCAGTGAGTCGGCTATACCTAACGAGCAGTACTTC
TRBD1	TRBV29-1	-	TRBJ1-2	CSVPTGGAGYGYTF	TGCAGCGTTCCCACAGGGGGCGCAGGCTATGGCTACACCTTC
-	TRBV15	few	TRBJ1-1	CATGYGVNTEAFF	TGTGCCACCGGGTACGGAGTGAACACTGAAGCTTTCTTT
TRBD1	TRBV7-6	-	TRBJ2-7	CASSSILRGRIDEQYF	TGTGCCAGCAGCTCCATCCTCAGGGGGCGCATCGACGAGCAGTACTTC
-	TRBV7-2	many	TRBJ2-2	CASSARGTNTGELFF	TGTGCCAGCAGCGCAAGGGGGACCAACACCGGGGAGCTGTTTTTT
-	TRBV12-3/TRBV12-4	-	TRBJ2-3	CASGPAPTDTQYF	TGTGCCAGCGGGCCAGCTCCTACAGATACGCAGTATTTT
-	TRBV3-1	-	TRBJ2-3	CASSQVYLTDTQYF	TGTGCCAGCAGCCAAGTATACCTCACAGATACGCAGTATTTT
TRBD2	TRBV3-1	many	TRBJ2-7	CASSPGTGGTYEQYF	TGTGCCAGCAGCCCGGGGACGGGAGGAACTTACGAGCAGTACTTC
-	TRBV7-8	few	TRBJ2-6	CASSPTTGANVLTF	TGTGCCAGCAGCCCCACTACTGGGGCCAACGTCCTGACTTTC
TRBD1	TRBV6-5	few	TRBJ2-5	CASSYGTGARETQYF	TGTGCCAGCAGTTACGGGACAGGGGCGCGGGAGACCCAGTACTTC
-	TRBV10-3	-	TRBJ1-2	CAISASGGLLTIGYTF	TGTGCCATCAGTGCCTCAGGCGGACTCCTGACCATTGGCTACACCTTC
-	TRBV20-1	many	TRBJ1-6	CSAREGVTPLHF	TGCAGTGCTAGGGAAGGGGTTACACCCCTCCACTTT
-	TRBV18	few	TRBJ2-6	CASSPTGSPSGANVLTF	TGTGCCAGCTCACCTACAGGGAGTCCTTCTGGGGCCAACGTCCTGACTTTC
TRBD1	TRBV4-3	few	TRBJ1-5	CASSQFLGTVSGQPQHF	TGCGCCAGCAGCCAGTTTTTAGGGACAGTGTCTGGTCAGCCCCAGCATTTT
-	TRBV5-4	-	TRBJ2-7	CASSLEQNAYEQYF	TGTGCCAGCAGCTTGGAACAGAATGCCTACGAGCAGTACTTC
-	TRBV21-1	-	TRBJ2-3	CASSKPLRTSGGGTDTQYF	TGTGCCAGCAGCAAACCCCTAAGGACTAGCGGGGGTGGGACAGATACGCAGTATTTT
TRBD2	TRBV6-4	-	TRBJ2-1	CASSQTSEDNEQFF	TGTGCCAGCAGTCAGACTAGCGAGGACAATGAGCAGTTCTTC
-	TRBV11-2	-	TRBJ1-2	CASTRLSQGRNYGYTF	TGTGCCAGCACCAGATTGTCCCAGGGGCGAAACTATGGCTACACCTTC
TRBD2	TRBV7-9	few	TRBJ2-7	CASSTLAGGRYEQYF	TGTGCCAGCAGCACACTAGCGGGAGGAAGGTACGAGCAGTACTTC
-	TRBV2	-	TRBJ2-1	CAVAGTYSYNEQFF	TGTGCCGTTGCGGGGACGTACTCCTACAATGAGCAGTTCTTC
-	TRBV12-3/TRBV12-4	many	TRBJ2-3	CASSLLARSRTDTQYF	TGTGCCAGCAGCCTTTTAGCGAGATCCCGCACAGATACGCAGTATTTT